This T cell receptor (beta chain) is drawn from a study of blood T cell repertoires in COVID-19. Study-wide context: T cells, B-cell-depleted T cells, or PBMCs provided the cDNA or gDNA that served as material.

The CDR3 totals 14 residues. V lost 5 bases and J lost 11, with 18 bases in between. Libraries were prepared by immunoSEQ multiplex PCR; TCRdb keeps only in-frame clonotypes and omits some of them. The table includes around 170,000 clones, roughly 90% detected once. The clonotype was recovered from a man between 60 and 70 years old with acute or convalescent COVID-19. The specimen was peripheral blood. V and J are TRBV23-1 and TRBJ1-4; D ambiguous. TRBV23-1 is an ORF for which the function is uncertain. DNA of the CDR3: TGCGCCAGCAGTTCTACACAGCCGACGGGGAAACTGTTTTTT. It codes for CASSSTQPTGKLFF.